This T cell receptor (beta chain) was observed in a study of cytomegalovirus exposure and HLA in healthy donors. Study outcomes and limitations: In a later analysis, several top co-occurrence clusters appeared linked to parvovirus B19, influenza, CMV and Epstein-Barr virus.

PCR was performed using 60 Vbeta and 13 Jbeta primers. TCRdb's table, derived via immunoSEQ multiplex PCR, lists solely in-frame clones and lacks some. The table has 140,000 or so clones, about 75% seen once. As for this clone: Its matching antigen is unknown.

Trimming removed 4 bases at V and 6 bases at J, with 14 bases between. The CDR3 is 14 amino acids. In germline, CDR1 is SGHRS, CDR2 YFSETQ. This clonotype was obtained from a man aged 55 to 69 in good health and CMV-seronegative. The chain carries TRBV5-1 and TRBJ1-5; TRBD1 is a possible D gene (5 bases). The specimen was PBMCs. The CDR3 loop reads CASSQTPGGQPQHF. The CDR3, as DNA: TGCGCCAGCAGCCAGACTCCGGGGGGTCAGCCCCAGCATTTT.